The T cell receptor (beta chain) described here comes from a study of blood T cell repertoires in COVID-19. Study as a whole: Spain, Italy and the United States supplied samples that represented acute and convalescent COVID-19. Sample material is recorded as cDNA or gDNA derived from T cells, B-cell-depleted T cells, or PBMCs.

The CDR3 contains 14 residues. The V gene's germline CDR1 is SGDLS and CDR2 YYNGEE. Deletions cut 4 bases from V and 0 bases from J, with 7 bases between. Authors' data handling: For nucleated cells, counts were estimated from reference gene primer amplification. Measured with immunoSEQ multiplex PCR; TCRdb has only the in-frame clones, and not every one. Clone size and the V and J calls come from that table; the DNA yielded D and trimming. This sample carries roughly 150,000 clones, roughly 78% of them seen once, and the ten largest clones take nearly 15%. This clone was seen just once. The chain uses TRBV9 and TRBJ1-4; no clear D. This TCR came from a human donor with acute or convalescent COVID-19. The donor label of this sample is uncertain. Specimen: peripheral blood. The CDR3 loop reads CASSYSSTNEKLFF. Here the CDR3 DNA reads TGTGCCAGCAGCTACAGCTCAACTAATGAAAAACTGTTTTTT.